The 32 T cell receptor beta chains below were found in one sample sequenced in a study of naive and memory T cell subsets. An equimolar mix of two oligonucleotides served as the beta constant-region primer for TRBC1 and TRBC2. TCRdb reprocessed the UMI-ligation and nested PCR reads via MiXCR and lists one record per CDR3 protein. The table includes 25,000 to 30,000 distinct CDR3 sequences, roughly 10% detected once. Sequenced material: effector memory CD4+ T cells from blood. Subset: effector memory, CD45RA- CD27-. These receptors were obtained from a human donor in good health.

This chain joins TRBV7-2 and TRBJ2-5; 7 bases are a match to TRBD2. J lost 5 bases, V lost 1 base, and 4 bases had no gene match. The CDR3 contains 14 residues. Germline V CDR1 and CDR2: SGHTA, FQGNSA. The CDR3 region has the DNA TGTGCCAGCAGCTTAGGCGGGGGAGGGGAGACCCAGTACTTC. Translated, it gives CASSLGGGGETQYF.

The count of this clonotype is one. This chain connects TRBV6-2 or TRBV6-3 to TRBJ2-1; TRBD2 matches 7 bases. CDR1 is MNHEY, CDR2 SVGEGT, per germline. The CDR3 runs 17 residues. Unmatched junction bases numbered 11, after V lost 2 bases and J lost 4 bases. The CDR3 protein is CASSYLVGGPSYNEQFF. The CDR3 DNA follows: TGTGCCAGCAGTTACCTAGTGGGAGGGCCGTCGTACAATGAGCAGTTCTTC.

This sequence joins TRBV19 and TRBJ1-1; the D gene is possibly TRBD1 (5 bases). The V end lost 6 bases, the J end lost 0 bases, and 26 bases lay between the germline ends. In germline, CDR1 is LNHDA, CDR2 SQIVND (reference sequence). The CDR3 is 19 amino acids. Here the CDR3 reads CASSRGEGRKGSMNTEAFF. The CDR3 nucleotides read TGTGCCAGTAGCCGGGGCGAGGGACGCAAAGGGAGTATGAACACTGAAGCTTTCTTT.

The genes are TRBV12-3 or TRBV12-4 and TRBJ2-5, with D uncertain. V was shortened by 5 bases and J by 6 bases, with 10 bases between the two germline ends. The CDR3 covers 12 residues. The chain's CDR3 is CASSQRIKTQYF. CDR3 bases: TGTGCCAGCAGTCAAAGGATAAAGACCCAGTACTTC.

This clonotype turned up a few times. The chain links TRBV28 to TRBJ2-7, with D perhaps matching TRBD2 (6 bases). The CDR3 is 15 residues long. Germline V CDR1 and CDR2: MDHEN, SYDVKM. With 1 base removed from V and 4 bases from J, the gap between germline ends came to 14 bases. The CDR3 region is CASSLFGYREYEQYF. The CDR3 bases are TGTGCCAGCAGTTTATTTGGATACCGGGAGTACGAGCAGTACTTC.

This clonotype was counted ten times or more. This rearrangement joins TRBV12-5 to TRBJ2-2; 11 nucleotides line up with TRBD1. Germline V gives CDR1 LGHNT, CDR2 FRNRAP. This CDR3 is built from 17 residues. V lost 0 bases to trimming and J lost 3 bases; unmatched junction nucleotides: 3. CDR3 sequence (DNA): TGTGCTAGTGGTTTGGTAACGGGACAGGGGGACACCGGGGAGCTGTTTTTT. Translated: CASGLVTGQGDTGELFF.

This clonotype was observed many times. The CDR3 nucleotides are TGTGCCAGCACCCGAGGTGACTATAGGAGCACAGATACGCAGTATTTT. It translates to CASTRGDYRSTDTQYF. This rearrangement joins TRBV4-2 to TRBJ2-3; D is possibly TRBD2 (5 bases). The germline V gene has CDR1 LGHNA and CDR2 YNFKEQ. This CDR3 comprises 16 residues. The germline V and J ends were trimmed by 7 bases and 0 bases, with 17 bases remaining between them.

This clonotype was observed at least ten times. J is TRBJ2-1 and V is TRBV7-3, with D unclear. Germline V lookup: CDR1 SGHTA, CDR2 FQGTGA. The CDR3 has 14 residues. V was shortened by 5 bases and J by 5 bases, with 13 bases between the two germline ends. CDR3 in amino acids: CASSQGPPHNEQFF. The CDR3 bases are TGTGCCAGCAGCCAAGGGCCTCCCCACAATGAGCAGTTCTTC.

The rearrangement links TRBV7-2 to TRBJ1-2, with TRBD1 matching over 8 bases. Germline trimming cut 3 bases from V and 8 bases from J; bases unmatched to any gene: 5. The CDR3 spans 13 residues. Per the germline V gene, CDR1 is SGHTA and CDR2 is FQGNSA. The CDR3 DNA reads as TGTGCCAGCAGCTTTCAGGGGGCAGGGGGCTACACCTTC. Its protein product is CASSFQGAGGYTF.

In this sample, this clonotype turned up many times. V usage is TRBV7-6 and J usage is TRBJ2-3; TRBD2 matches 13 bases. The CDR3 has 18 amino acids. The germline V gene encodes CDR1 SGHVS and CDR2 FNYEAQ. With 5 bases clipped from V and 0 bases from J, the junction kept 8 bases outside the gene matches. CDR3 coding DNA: TGTGCCAGCAGCCTACAACCGACTAGCGGGAGGAGCACAGATACGCAGTATTTT. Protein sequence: CASSLQPTSGRSTDTQYF.

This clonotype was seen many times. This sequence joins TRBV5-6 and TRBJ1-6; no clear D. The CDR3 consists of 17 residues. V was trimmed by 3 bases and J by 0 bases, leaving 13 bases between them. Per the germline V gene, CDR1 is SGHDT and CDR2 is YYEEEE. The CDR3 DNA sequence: TGTGCCAGCAGCTCGTCCCGTTCGTACTCCTATAATTCACCCCTCCACTTT. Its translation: CASSSSRSYSYNSPLHF.

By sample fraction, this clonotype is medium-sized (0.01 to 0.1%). CDR3 nucleotide sequence: TGCAGTGCTAGAGTGGGGGGGGCCTCCGAGACCCAGTACTTC. Its translation: CSARVGGASETQYF. The V gene is TRBV20-1, the J gene TRBJ2-5; D is possibly TRBD2 (7 bases). Trimming stripped 1 base from V and 5 bases from J, with 14 bases between. The length of the CDR3 is 14 residues. Germline V CDR1 and CDR2: DFQATT, SNEGSKA (reference sequence).

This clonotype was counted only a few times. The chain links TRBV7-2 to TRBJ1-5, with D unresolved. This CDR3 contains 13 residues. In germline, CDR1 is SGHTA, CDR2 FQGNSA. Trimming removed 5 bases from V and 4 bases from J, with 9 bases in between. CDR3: CASSISWNQPQHF. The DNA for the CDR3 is TGTGCCAGCAGCATAAGTTGGAATCAGCCCCAGCATTTT.

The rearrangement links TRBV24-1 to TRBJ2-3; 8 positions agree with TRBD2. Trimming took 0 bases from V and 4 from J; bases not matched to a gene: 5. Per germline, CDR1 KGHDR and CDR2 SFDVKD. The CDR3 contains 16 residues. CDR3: CATSDLTGGSADTQYF. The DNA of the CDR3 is TGTGCCACCAGTGATTTGACGGGAGGGTCTGCAGATACGCAGTATTTT.

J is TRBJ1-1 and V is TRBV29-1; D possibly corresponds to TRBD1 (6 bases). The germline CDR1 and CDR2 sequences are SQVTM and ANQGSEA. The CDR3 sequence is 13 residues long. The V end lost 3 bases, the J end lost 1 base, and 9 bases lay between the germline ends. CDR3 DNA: TGCAGCGTTGACAGGGGAAGGAACACTGAAGCTTTCTTT. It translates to CSVDRGRNTEAFF.

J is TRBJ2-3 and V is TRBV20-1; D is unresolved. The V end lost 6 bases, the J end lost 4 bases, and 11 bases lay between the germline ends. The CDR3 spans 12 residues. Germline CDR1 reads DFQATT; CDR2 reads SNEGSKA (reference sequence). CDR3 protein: CSARRTADTQYF. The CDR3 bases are TGCAGTGCCCGCCGTACTGCAGATACGCAGTATTTT.

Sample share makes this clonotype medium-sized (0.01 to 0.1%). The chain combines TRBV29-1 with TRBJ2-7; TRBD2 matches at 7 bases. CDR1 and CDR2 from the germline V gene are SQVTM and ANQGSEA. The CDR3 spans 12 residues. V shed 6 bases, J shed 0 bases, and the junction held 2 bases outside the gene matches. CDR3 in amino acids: CSVRTSSYEQYF. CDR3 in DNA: TGCAGCGTCAGGACTAGCTCCTACGAGCAGTACTTC.

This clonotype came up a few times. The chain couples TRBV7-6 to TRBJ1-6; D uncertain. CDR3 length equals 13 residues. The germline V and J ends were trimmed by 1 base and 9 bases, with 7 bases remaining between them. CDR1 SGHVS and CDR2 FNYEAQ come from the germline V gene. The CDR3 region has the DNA TGTGCCAGCAGCTTAGACACGATTTCACCCCTCCACTTT. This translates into CASSLDTISPLHF.

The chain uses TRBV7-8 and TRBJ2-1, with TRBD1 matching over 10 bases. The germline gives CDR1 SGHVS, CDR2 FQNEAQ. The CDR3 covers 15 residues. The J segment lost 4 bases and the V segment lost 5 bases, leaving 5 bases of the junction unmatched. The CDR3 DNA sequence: TGTGCCAGCAGCGCGGGACAGGGGAATTACAATGAGCAGTTCTTC. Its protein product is CASSAGQGNYNEQFF.

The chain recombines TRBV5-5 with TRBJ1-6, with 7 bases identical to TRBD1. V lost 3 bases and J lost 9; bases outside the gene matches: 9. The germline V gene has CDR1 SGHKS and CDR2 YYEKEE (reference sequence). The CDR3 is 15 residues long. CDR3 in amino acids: CASSSSGTVGSPLHF. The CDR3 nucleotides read TGTGCCAGCAGCTCCTCCGGGACAGTTGGTTCACCCCTCCACTTT.

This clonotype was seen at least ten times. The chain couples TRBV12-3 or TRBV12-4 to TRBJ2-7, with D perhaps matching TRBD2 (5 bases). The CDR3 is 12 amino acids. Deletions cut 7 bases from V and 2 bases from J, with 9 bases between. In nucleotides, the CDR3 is TGTGCCAGCACCCGGGAAGCCTACGAGCAGTACTTC. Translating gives CASTREAYEQYF.

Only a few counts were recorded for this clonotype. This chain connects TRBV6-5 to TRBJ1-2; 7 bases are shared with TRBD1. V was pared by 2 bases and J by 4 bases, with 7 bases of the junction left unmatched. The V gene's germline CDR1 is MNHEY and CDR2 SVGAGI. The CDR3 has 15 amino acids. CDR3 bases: TGTGCCAGCAGTTACGCGCAACAGGGGCCCTATGGCTACACCTTC. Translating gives CASSYAQQGPYGYTF.

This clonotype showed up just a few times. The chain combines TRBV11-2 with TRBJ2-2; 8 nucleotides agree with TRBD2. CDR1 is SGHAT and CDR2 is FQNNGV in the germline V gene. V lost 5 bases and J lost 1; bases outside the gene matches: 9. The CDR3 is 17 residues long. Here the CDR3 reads CASSPRAGAWNTGELFF. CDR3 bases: TGTGCCAGCAGCCCGCGAGCGGGGGCCTGGAACACCGGGGAGCTGTTTTTT.

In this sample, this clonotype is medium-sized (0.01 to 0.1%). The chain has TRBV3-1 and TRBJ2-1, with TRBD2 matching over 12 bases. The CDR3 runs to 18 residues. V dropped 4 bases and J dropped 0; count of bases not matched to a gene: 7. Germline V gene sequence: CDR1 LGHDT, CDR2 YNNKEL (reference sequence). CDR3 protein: CASSRGLAGTSSYNEQFF. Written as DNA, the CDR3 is TGTGCCAGCAGCCGCGGACTAGCGGGGACAAGCTCCTACAATGAGCAGTTCTTC.

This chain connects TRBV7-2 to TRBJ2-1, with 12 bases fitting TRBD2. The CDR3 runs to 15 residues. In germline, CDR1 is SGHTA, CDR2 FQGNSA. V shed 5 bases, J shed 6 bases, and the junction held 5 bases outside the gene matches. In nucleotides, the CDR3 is TGTGCCAGCAGCCCTTCTAGCGGGGGGGCCAATGAGCAGTTCTTC. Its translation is CASSPSSGGANEQFF. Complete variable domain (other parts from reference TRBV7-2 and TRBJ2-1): GAGVSQSPSNKVTEKGKDVELRCDPISGHTALYWYRQSLGQGLEFLIYFQGNSAPDKSGLPSDRFSAERTGGSVSTLTIQRTQQEDSAVYLCASSPSSGGANEQFFGPGTRLTVL.

The CDR3 loop reads CASSPVASGNHNEQYF. CDR3 sequence (DNA): TGTGCCAGCAGCCCGGTTGCTAGCGGGAACCACAATGAGCAGTACTTC. The rearrangement joins TRBV7-9 to TRBJ2-1, with TRBD2 matching over 9 bases. The J call is doubtful: the DNA matches TRBJ2-7 better. This CDR3 has 16 amino acids. Germline CDR1 SEHNR, CDR2 FQNEAQ (reference sequence).

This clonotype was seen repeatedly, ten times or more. CDR3 in DNA: TGTGCCACCTCGACAGGGAGGGAGTATAATTCACCCCTCCACTTT. Amino acid sequence: CATSTGREYNSPLHF. The rearrangement joins TRBV28 to TRBJ1-6, with 7 bases lining up with TRBD1. The CDR3 has 15 residues. Unmatched junction bases numbered 10, after V lost 10 bases and J lost 4 bases. Germline lookup yields CDR1 MDHEN and CDR2 SYDVKM.

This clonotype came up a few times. The CDR3 here is CASSPTSYEQYF. In DNA form, the CDR3 reads TGTGCCAGCAGTCCCACGTCCTACGAGCAGTACTTC. This sequence joins TRBV28 and TRBJ2-7; D is uncertain. V dropped 5 bases and J dropped 1 base, with 6 bases sitting between them. The CDR3 sequence is 12 residues long. The germline gives CDR1 MDHEN, CDR2 SYDVKM.

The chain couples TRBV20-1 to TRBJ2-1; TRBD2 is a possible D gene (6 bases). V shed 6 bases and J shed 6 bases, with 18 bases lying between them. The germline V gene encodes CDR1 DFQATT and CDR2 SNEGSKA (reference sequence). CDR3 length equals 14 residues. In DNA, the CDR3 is TGCAGTGCCATCAGCGGGCGGCGGGTCAATGAGCAGTTCTTC. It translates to CSAISGRRVNEQFF.

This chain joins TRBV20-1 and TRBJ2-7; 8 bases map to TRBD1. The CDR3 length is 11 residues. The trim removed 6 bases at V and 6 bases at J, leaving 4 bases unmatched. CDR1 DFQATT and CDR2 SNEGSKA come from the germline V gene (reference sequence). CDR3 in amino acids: CSAWTGLEQYF. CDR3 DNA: TGCAGTGCCTGGACAGGGCTCGAGCAGTACTTC.

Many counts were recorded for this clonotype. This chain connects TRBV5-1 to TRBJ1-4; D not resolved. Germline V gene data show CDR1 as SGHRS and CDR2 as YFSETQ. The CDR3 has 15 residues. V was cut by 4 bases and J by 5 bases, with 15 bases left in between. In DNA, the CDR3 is TGCGCCAGCAGCCCGGACGGACGGCTAAATGAAAAACTGTTTTTT. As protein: CASSPDGRLNEKLFF.

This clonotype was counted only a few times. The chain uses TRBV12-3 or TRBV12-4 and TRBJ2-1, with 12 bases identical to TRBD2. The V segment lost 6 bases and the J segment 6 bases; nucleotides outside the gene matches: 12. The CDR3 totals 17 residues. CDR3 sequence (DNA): TGTGCCAGCAGATTGCTAGCGGGAGGGGGTTTGGGCAATGAGCAGTTCTTC. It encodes CASRLLAGGGLGNEQFF.